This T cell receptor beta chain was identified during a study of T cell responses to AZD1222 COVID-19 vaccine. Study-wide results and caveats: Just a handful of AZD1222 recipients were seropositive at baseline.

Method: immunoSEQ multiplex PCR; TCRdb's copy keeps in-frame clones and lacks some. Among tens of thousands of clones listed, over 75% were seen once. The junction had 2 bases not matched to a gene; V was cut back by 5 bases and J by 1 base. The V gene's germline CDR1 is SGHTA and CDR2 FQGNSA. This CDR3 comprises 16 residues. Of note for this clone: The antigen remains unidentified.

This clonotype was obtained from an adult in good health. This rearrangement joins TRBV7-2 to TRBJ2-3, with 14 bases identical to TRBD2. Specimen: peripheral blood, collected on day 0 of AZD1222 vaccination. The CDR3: CASSMGLAGGTDTQYF. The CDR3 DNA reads TGTGCCAGCAGCATGGGACTAGCGGGGGGCACAGATACGCAGTATTTT.